Included here is one T cell receptor beta chain sequence, with context. Recruits, aged roughly 18 to 95 years, lived in some 25 US areas. Participants had their cohort set by participant-reported clinical history. The sample comes from a study of blood T cell repertoires in COVID-19. Turning to the study itself: T cells, B-cell-depleted T cells, or PBMCs supplied cDNA or gDNA.

The germline gives CDR1 MDHEN, CDR2 SYDVKM. The CDR3 contains 13 residues. J lost 15 bases, V lost 3 bases, and 8 bases had no gene match. Method: immunoSEQ multiplex PCR; TCRdb's copy keeps in-frame clones and lacks some. This table has about 280,000 clones, 70% to 90% appearing once. The material sequenced was PBMCs or T cells enriched from blood (not recorded which). The V gene is TRBV28, the J gene TRBJ2-1; the match to TRBD1 covers 10 bases. This clonotype was sampled from a woman aged 40 to 50 who had recovered from COVID-19. The CDR3 reads CASSLAGQGVRFF. CDR3 nucleotides: TGTGCCAGCAGTTTGGCCGGACAGGGGGTTAGGTTCTTC.